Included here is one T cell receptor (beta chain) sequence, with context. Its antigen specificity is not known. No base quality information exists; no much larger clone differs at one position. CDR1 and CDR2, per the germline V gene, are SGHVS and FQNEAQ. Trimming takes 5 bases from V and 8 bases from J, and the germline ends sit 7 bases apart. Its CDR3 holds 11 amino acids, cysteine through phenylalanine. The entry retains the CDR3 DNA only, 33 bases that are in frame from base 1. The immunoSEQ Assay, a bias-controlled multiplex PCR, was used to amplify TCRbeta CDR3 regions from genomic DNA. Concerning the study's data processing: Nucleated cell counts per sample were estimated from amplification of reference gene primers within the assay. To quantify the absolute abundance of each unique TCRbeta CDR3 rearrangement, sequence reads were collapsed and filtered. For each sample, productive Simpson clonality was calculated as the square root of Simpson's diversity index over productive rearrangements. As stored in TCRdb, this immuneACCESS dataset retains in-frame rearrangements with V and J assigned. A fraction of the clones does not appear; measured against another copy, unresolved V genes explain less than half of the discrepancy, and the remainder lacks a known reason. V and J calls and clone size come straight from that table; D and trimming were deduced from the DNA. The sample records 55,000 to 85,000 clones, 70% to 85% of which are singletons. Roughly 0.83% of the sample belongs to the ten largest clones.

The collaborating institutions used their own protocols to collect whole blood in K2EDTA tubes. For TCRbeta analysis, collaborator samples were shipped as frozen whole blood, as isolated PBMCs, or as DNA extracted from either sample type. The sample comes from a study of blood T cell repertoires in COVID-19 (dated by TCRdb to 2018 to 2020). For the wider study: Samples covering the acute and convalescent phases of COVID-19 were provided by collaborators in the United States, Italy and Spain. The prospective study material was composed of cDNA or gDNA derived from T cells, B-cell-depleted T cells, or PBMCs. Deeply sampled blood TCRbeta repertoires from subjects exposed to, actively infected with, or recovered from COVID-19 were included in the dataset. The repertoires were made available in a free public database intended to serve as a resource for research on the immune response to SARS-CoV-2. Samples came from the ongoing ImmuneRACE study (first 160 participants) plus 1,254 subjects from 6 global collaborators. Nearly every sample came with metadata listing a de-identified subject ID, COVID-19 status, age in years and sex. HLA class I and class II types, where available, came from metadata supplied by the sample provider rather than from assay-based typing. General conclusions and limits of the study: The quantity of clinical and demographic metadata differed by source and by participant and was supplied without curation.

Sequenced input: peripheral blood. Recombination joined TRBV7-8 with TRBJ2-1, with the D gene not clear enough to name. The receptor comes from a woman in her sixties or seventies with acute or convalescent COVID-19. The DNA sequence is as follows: TGTGCCAGCAGCCGGTTCGATGAGCAGTTCTTC. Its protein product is CASSRFDEQFF.